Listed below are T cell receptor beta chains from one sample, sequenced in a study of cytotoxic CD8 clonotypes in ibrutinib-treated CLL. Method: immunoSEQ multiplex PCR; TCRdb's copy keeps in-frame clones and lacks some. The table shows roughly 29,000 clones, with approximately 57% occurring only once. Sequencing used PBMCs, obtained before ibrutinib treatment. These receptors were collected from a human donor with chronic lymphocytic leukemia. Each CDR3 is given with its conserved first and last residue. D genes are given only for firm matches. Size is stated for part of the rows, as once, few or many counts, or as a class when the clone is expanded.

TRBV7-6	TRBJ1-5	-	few	CASSPNGGGQPQHF	TGTGCCAGCAGCCCAAACGGGGGCGGCCAGCCCCAGCATTTT
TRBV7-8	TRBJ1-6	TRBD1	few	CASSLMDRVNSPLHF	TGTGCCAGCAGCTTAATGGACAGGGTTAATTCACCCCTCCACTTT
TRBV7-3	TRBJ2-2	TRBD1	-	CASSSRDREPYTGELFF	TGTGCCAGCAGCTCCCGGGACAGGGAACCATACACCGGGGAGCTGTTTTTT
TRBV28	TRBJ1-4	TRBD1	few	CATGTGGEKLFF	TGTGCCACCGGGACAGGGGGGGAAAAACTGTTTTTT
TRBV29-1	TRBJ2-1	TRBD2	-	CSVGPTGRGGSEQFF	TGCAGCGTTGGGCCCACCGGGCGGGGGGGTAGTGAGCAGTTCTTC
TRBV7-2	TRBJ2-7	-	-	CASSPDRAYEQYF	TGTGCCAGCAGCCCGGACAGAGCCTACGAGCAGTACTTC
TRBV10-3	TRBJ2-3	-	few	CAISESTDTDTQYF	TGTGCCATCAGTGAGTCGACGGACACAGATACGCAGTATTTT
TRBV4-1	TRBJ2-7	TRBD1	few	CASSQGAGTGGLEQYF	TGCGCCAGCAGCCAGGGTGCCGGGACAGGGGGGCTCGAGCAGTACTTC
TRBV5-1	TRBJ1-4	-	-	CASSLGLATNEKLFF	TGCGCCAGCAGCCTCGGGCTTGCAACTAATGAAAAACTGTTTTTT
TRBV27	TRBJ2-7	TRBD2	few	CASSLGGGIYEQYF	TGTGCCAGCAGTTTAGGCGGGGGGATCTACGAGCAGTACTTC
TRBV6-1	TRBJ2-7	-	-	CASSLSGSGYEQYF	TGTGCCAGCAGTCTCTCGGGATCGGGCTACGAGCAGTACTTC
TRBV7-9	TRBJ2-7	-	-	CASSPMGQGVPNSYEQYF	TGTGCCAGCAGCCCGATGGGGCAGGGAGTGCCCAACTCCTACGAGCAGTACTTC
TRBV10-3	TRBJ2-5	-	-	CAISDPAGQGLSQETQYF	TGTGCCATCAGTGACCCGGCCGGTCAGGGGCTCAGCCAAGAGACCCAGTACTTC